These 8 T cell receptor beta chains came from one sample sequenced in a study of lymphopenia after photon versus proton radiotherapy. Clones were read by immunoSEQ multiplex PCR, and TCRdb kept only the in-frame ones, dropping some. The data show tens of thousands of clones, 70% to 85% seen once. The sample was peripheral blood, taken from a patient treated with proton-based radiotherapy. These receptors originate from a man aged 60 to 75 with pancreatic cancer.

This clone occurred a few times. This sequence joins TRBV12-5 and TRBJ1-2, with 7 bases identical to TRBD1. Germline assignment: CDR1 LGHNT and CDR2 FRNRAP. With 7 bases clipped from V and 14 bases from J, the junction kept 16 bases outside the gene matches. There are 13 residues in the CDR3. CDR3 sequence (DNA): TGTGCTAGTGCCCCAGAGGGGGCGGCAACCCCGACCTTC. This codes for CASAPEGAATPTF.

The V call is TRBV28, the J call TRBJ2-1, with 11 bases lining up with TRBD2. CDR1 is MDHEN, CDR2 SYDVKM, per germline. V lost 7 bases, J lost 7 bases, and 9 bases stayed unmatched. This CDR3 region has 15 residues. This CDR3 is CASNYPGLAANEQFF. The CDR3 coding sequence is TGTGCCAGCAACTACCCGGGACTAGCGGCTAATGAGCAGTTCTTC.

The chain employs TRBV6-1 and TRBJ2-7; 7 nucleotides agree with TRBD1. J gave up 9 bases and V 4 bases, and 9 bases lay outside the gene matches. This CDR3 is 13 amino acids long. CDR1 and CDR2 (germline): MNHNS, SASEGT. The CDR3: CASSGQGDGVQYF. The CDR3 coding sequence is TGTGCCAGCAGTGGGCAGGGGGACGGAGTGCAGTACTTC.

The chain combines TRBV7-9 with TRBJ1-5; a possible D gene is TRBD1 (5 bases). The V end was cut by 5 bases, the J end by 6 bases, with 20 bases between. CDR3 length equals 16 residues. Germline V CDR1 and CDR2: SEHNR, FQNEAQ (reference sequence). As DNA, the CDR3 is TGTGCCAGCAGCAGAAACGCCGGGGGTTCAGGTCAGCCCCAGCATTTT. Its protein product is CASSRNAGGSGQPQHF. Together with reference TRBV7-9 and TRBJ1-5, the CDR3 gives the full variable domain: DTGVSQNPRHKITKRGQNVTFRCDPISEHNRLYWYRQTLGQGPEFLTYFQNEAQLEKSRLLSDRFSAERPKGSFSTLEIQRTEQGDSAMYLCASSRNAGGSGQPQHFGDGTRLSIL.

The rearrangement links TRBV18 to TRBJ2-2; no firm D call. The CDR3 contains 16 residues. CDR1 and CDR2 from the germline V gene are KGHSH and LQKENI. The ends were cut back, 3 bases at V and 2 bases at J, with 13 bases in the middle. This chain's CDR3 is CASSPLVGFNTGELFF. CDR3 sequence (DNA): TGTGCCAGCTCACCTCTCGTAGGCTTCAACACCGGGGAGCTGTTTTTT.

This CDR3 is CAWSPGARYGYTF. The CDR3, as DNA: TGTGCCTGGAGTCCCGGGGCTCGATATGGCTACACCTTC. The chain carries TRBV30 and TRBJ1-2; D is possibly TRBD1 (5 bases). This CDR3 comprises 13 residues. Germline V gives CDR1 GTSNPN, CDR2 SVGIG (reference sequence). The V and J ends lost 2 bases and 5 bases respectively, with 12 bases between them.

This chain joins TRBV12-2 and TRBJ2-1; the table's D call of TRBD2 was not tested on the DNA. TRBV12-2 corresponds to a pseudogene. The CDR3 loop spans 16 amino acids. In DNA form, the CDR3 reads TGTGCAAGTCGCCCCCTGACGGCGGGAGGGCTTAATGAGCAGTTCTTC. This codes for CASRPLTAGGLNEQFF.

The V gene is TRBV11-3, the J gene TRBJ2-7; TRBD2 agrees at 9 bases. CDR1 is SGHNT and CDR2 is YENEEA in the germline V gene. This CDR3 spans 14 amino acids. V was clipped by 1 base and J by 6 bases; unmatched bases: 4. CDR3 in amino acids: CASSLGLAGTEQYF. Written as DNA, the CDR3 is TGTGCCAGCAGCTTAGGGCTAGCGGGAACCGAGCAGTACTTC. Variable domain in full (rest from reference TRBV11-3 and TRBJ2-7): EAGVVQSPRYKIIEKKQPVAFWCNPISGHNTLYWYLQNLGQGPELLIRYENEEAVDDSQLPKDRFSAERLKGVDSTLKIQPAELGDSAVYLCASSLGLAGTEQYFGPGTRLTVT.